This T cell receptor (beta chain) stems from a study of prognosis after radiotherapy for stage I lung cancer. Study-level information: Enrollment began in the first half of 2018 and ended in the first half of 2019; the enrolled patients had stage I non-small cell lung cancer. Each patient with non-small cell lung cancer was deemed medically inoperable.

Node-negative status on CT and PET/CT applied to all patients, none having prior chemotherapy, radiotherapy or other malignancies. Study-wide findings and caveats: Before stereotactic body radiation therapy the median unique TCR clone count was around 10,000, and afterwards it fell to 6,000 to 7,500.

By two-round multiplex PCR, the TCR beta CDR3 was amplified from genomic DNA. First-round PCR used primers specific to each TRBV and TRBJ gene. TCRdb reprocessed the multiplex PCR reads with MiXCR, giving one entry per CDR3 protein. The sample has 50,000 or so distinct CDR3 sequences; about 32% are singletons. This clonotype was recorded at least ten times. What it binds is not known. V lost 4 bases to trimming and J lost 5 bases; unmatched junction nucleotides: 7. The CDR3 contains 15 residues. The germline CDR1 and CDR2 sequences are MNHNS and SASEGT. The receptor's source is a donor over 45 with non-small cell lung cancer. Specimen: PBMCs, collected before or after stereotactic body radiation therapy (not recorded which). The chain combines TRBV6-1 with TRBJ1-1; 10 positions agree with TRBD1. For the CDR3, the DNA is TGTGCCAGCAGTGCAACCGGGACAGGGGTAACTGAAGCTTTCTTT. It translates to CASSATGTGVTEAFF.